This T cell receptor beta chain was captured in a study of cytomegalovirus exposure and HLA in healthy donors. It was with 60 Vbeta and 13 Jbeta primers that the PCR ran. Only in-frame clones appear in the TCRdb table, and some are missing; sequencing was by immunoSEQ multiplex PCR. The data contain around 190,000 clones, around 73% of them singletons. Trimming shortened V by 6 bases and J by 8 bases, and 10 bases separated the two germline ends. The CDR3 is 12 residues long. CDR1 is KGHSH, CDR2 LQKENI, per germline. Unrecorded immune exposures were likely, despite nominal health at sampling. Study-level findings and limits: A prior analysis recorded that most TCR beta V segments were productive about 87% or about 30% of the time.

Concerning this clone: Its matching antigen is unknown.

The material sequenced was PBMCs. The V and J genes are TRBV18 and TRBJ1-4, with a tentative D call TRBD1 (6 bases). This sequence originates from a man in his sixties in good health and CMV-seronegative. Written as DNA, the CDR3 is TGTGCCAGCTCGATGGACAGAGAAAAACTGTTTTTT. This gives the protein CASSMDREKLFF.